Listed here are 21 T cell receptor beta chains from one sample, sequenced in a study of patients and donors after allogeneic stem cell transplantation. TCRdb processed the RT-PCR reads anew with MiXCR; each CDR3 protein has one entry. This sample has fewer than 30,000 distinct CDR3 sequences, with around 40% found just once. The sequenced sample consisted of blood, either unsorted or a sorted T cell fraction (not recorded which). The receptors shown here come from a human donor who was either an allogeneic HSCT recipient or a stem cell or donor lymphocyte infusion donor (not recorded which). It is not recorded whose cells these are; they may come from a transplant donor.

V is TRBV5-1 and J is TRBJ2-1; 8 bases match TRBD2. The ends lost 5 bases at V and 5 bases at J; junction bases unmatched: 9. The V gene's germline CDR1 is SGHRS and CDR2 YFSETQ. CDR3 length equals 15 residues. Here the CDR3 DNA reads TGCGCCAGCAGTAGCGGGGCCCGGTCCGACAATGAGCAGTTCTTC. It yields the protein CASSSGARSDNEQFF.

This clonotype was counted between two and nine times. The V gene is TRBV5-1, the J gene TRBJ1-1; tentative D call: TRBD1 (5 bases). Germline CDR1 reads SGHRS; CDR2 reads YFSETQ. V was trimmed by 2 bases and J by 2 bases, leaving 13 bases between them. This CDR3 has 15 amino acids. CDR3 protein: CASSLTLQENTEAFF. Here the CDR3 DNA reads TGCGCCAGCAGCTTAACTTTACAGGAAAACACTGAAGCTTTCTTT.

The chain recombines TRBV12-3 or TRBV12-4 with TRBJ1-5; a possible D gene is TRBD1 (5 bases). The CDR3 runs to 14 residues. V lost 7 bases to trimming and J lost 4 bases, with 14 bases between them. The CDR3 sequence: CASTSVRGNQPQHF. In nucleotides, the CDR3 is TGTGCCAGCACCTCGGTTAGGGGTAATCAGCCCCAGCATTTT.

This rearrangement joins TRBV6-5 to TRBJ2-1; 13 bases are shared with TRBD2. Germline values: CDR1 MNHEY, CDR2 SVGAGI. The V gene end was trimmed by 2 bases and the J gene end by 2 bases; junction bases not matched to a gene: 6. The CDR3 length is 18 residues. The CDR3: CASSYTGLAGDPYNEQFF. CDR3 nucleotide sequence: TGTGCCAGCAGTTACACTGGACTAGCGGGAGATCCCTACAATGAGCAGTTCTTC.

This clonotype was picked up one time. This chain joins TRBV25-1 and TRBJ2-5; D is possibly TRBD1 (6 bases). Germline V CDR1 and CDR2: MGHDK, SYGVNS. CDR3 length: 17 amino acids. Trimming pared 1 base from V and 4 bases from J, leaving 19 bases between. The CDR3 nucleotides are TGTGCCAGCAGTGAATCTAGGGGCAGGGGCCCTCCAGAGACCCAGTACTTC. It specifies CASSESRGRGPPETQYF. Drawing the rest from reference TRBV25-1 and TRBJ2-5, the complete variable domain is EADIYQTPRYLVIGTGKKITLECSQTMGHDKMYWYQQDPGMELHLIHYSYGVNSTEKGDLSSESTVSRIRTEHFPLTLESARPSHTSQYLCASSESRGRGPPETQYFGPGTRLLVL.

This clonotype was observed a handful of times. The V and J genes are TRBV3-1 and TRBJ2-7; D could derive from TRBD1 or TRBD2 (5 bases each). Deletions cut 6 bases from V and 0 bases from J, with 21 bases between. Germline CDR1 LGHDT, CDR2 YNNKEL (reference sequence). CDR3 size: 17 residues. CDR3 amino acids: CASRPGAPTGSSYEQYF. The CDR3 DNA follows: TGTGCCAGCAGACCCGGGGCCCCTACAGGTTCCTCCTACGAGCAGTACTTC.

This clonotype was counted only a few times. The chain is built from TRBV7-6 and TRBJ2-3, with 11 bases that match TRBD2. Germline CDR1 reads SGHVS; CDR2 reads FNYEAQ. The CDR3 has 16 residues. J lost 4 bases, V lost 4 bases, and 7 bases had no gene match. This CDR3 reads CASSWATSGISDTQYF. CDR3 DNA: TGTGCCAGCAGCTGGGCGACTAGCGGGATATCAGATACGCAGTATTTT. Supplemented by reference TRBV7-6 and TRBJ2-3, the full variable domain reads GAGVSQSPRYKVTKRGQDVALRCDPISGHVSLYWYRQALGQGPEFLTYFNYEAQQDKSGLPNDRFSAERPEGSISTLTIQRTEQRDSAMYRCASSWATSGISDTQYFGPGTRLTVL.

The J gene is TRBJ2-3, the V gene TRBV2, with 9 bases matching TRBD1. V lost 6 bases and J lost 1; bases outside the gene matches: 2. The CDR3 has 14 residues. Germline V gene data show CDR1 as SNHLY and CDR2 as FYNNEI. CDR3 residues: CASRGDRGTDTQYF. Here the CDR3 DNA reads TGTGCCAGCAGAGGGGACAGGGGCACAGATACGCAGTATTTT.

The chain combines TRBV5-1 with TRBJ2-2; D might be TRBD2 (5 bases). Between the trimmed V and J ends, which lost 1 base and 3 bases, there was a span of 16 bases. The CDR3 covers 17 residues. Germline CDR1 and CDR2: SGHRS and YFSETQ. The CDR3 DNA reads TGCGCCAGCAGCTTGCCGCTAACTAGTAGCTACACCGGGGAGCTGTTTTTT. It translates to CASSLPLTSSYTGELFF.

This chain connects TRBV11-2 to TRBJ1-2; 9 nucleotides agree with TRBD1. CDR1 and CDR2 from the germline V gene are SGHAT and FQNNGV. J gave up 5 bases and V 2 bases, and 6 bases lay outside the gene matches. The length of the CDR3 is 15 residues. In nucleotides, the CDR3 is TGTGCCAGCAGCTTAAGGTGGGACAGGGATTATGGCTACACCTTC. Protein product: CASSLRWDRDYGYTF.

V is TRBV12-3 or TRBV12-4 and J is TRBJ1-5; a weak D match, TRBD1 (5 bases). This CDR3 contains 14 residues. V dropped 7 bases and J dropped 2 bases, with 12 bases sitting between them. The CDR3: CASNAVGGNQPQHF. The CDR3 DNA reads as TGTGCCAGCAACGCTGTAGGGGGCAATCAGCCCCAGCATTTT.

This chain joins TRBV6-6 and TRBJ1-2; D remains unclear. The CDR3 totals 12 residues. V gave up 6 bases and J gave up 8 bases, with 13 bases separating them. Germline V gives CDR1 MNHNY, CDR2 SVGAGI (reference sequence). Written as DNA, the CDR3 is TGTGCCAGCAGCAGGCCCGAGAGGGGCTACACCTTC. Translation gives CASSRPERGYTF.

The rearrangement joins TRBV7-9 to TRBJ1-2; D is uncertain. Germline CDR1 is SEHNR and CDR2 is FQNEAQ (reference sequence). With 1 base removed from V and 7 bases from J, the gap between germline ends came to 10 bases. The CDR3 is 13 residues long. The CDR3 protein is CASSLENVVGYTF. In DNA, the CDR3 is TGTGCCAGCAGCTTAGAAAACGTCGTTGGCTACACCTTC.

The chain carries TRBV6-5 and TRBJ1-1; tentative D call: TRBD1 (5 bases). The CDR3 runs 13 residues. V lost 5 bases and J 3 bases, leaving 10 bases between the germline ends. Germline assignment: CDR1 MNHEY and CDR2 SVGAGI. The CDR3 is CASSPRVDTEAFF. For the CDR3, the DNA is TGTGCCAGCAGTCCCAGGGTCGACACTGAAGCTTTCTTT.

This chain uses TRBV3-1 with TRBJ1-2; D is ambiguous. Trimming stripped 4 bases from V and 2 bases from J, with 11 bases between. CDR1 LGHDT and CDR2 YNNKEL come from the germline V gene (reference sequence). The CDR3 is made up of 14 amino acids. CDR3 bases: TGTGCCAGCAGCCGGGAGCCCCCCAACTATGGCTACACCTTC. Protein: CASSREPPNYGYTF.

This clonotype occurred a few times. This chain links TRBV29-1 with TRBJ2-5; D may correspond to TRBD1 or TRBD2 (5 bases each). V was trimmed by 7 bases and J by 5 bases, leaving 14 bases between them. There are 12 residues in the CDR3. Germline V gives CDR1 SQVTM, CDR2 ANQGSEA. The CDR3 is CSATGGDETQYF. The DNA for the CDR3 is TGCAGCGCCACTGGTGGGGACGAGACCCAGTACTTC.

The chain is built from TRBV15 and TRBJ2-1, with 7 bases aligning to TRBD1. CDR1 and CDR2 from the germline V gene are LNHNV and YYDKDF (reference sequence). With V trimmed by 4 bases and J by 3 bases, 6 bases remained unmatched. The CDR3 extends over 15 amino acids. DNA of the CDR3: TGTGCCACCAGCACCTACAGGGGTCTCTACAATGAGCAGTTCTTC. This codes for CATSTYRGLYNEQFF.

The rearrangement links TRBV27 to TRBJ2-3; weak D call: TRBD1 (5 bases). Germline values: CDR1 MNHEY, CDR2 SMNVEV (reference sequence). V shed 7 bases and J shed 2 bases, with 16 bases lying between them. The CDR3 totals 15 residues. CDR3 DNA sequence: TGTGCCAGCAAGTTAGGTCAGGGTCCCACAGATACGCAGTATTTT. Amino acids: CASKLGQGPTDTQYF.

This chain joins TRBV12-3 or TRBV12-4 and TRBJ1-5, with a tentative D call TRBD1 (5 bases). Trimming took off 3 bases at V and 7 bases at J, with 16 bases between the two ends. CDR3 length: 15 residues. CDR3 loop: CASSLRQGGRQPQHF. DNA of the CDR3: TGTGCCAGCAGTTTGCGGCAGGGCGGTCGACAGCCCCAGCATTTT.

This clonotype was found a few times. The chain recombines TRBV12-3 or TRBV12-4 with TRBJ1-1; D might be TRBD1 (5 bases). V was trimmed by 5 bases and J by 10 bases, leaving 26 bases between them. The CDR3 is 16 residues long. DNA of the CDR3: TGTGCCAGCAGTCCCCAAGGGGTTTTGGCAGGTCGCCCAGCTTTCTTT. Translated, it gives CASSPQGVLAGRPAFF.

The chain is built from TRBV16 and TRBJ2-2; D might be TRBD1 (5 bases). Germline V gene data show CDR1 as KGHSY and CDR2 as FQNENV. The CDR3 loop spans 13 amino acids. Trimming pared 0 bases from V and 9 bases from J, leaving 8 bases between. This CDR3 is CASSQSPDRELFF. The CDR3 nucleotides are TGTGCCAGCAGCCAATCACCGGACAGGGAGCTGTTTTTT.